A selection of T cell receptor beta chains follows, all from one sample in a study of CD8+CD57+ T cells in acquired aplastic anemia. TCRdb called the reads again in MiXCR, with one record for every CDR3 protein. The sample yields 200,000 to 250,000 distinct CDR3 sequences, under 50% seen once. Sequencing was done on a sample of sorted CD4+, CD8+, or CD8+CD57+ T cells (not recorded which) from PBMCs. These receptors came from a human donor with aplastic anemia. Each CDR3 is given with its conserved first and last residue. Each record gives: CDR3 DNA, CDR3 protein, clone size, D gene, J gene, V gene. D genes are given only for firm matches. Clone size is stated in some rows and not others, as once, few, many or a class when expanded.

cdr3_nt: TGTGCCAGCAGACATGGGTACGATCCCTTCAATGAGCAGTTCTTC
cdr3_aa: CASRHGYDPFNEQFF
clone_size: few
d_call: -
j_call: TRBJ2-1
v_call: TRBV27

cdr3_nt: TGTGCCAGCAGTTGGCCGGGACAGAACACAGATACGCAGTATTTT
cdr3_aa: CASSWPGQNTDTQYF
clone_size: few
d_call: TRBD1
j_call: TRBJ2-3
v_call: TRBV12-3/TRBV12-4

cdr3_nt: TGCAGCGTGTGGACAGGGGGCAGAACACCCCTCCACTTT
cdr3_aa: CSVWTGGRTPLHF
clone_size: -
d_call: TRBD1
j_call: TRBJ1-6
v_call: TRBV29-1

cdr3_nt: TGTGCCATGGGGGGGGAAGAGCAGTACTTC
cdr3_aa: CAMGGEEQYF
clone_size: -
d_call: TRBD2
j_call: TRBJ2-7
v_call: TRBV19

cdr3_nt: TGTGCCAGCTCACCAGCATCCGGGGGAATCGGCAATCAGCCCCAGCATTTT
cdr3_aa: CASSPASGGIGNQPQHF
clone_size: -
d_call: -
j_call: TRBJ1-5
v_call: TRBV18

cdr3_nt: TGTGCCAGCAGCCCGGGACAGGTGATCGGTTCACCCCTCCACTTT
cdr3_aa: CASSPGQVIGSPLHF
clone_size: -
d_call: TRBD1
j_call: TRBJ1-6
v_call: TRBV7-9

cdr3_nt: TGCAGTGCTAACACACCTAGCGGGGGTTCCTACGAGCAGTACTTC
cdr3_aa: CSANTPSGGSYEQYF
clone_size: many
d_call: TRBD2
j_call: TRBJ2-7
v_call: TRBV20-1

cdr3_nt: TGTGCCACCAGTGATCCTAGCGGGAGATCCACAGATACGCAGTACTTT
cdr3_aa: CATSDPSGRSTDTQYF
clone_size: -
d_call: TRBD2
j_call: TRBJ2-3
v_call: TRBV24-1

cdr3_nt: TGTGCCAGCAGCTTAGCAGGGGGGGGGGACACAGATACGCAGTATTTT
cdr3_aa: CASSLAGGGDTDTQYF
clone_size: -
d_call: -
j_call: TRBJ2-3
v_call: TRBV7-2

cdr3_nt: TGTGCCAGTGGCCCTGTGTCGGGATATGAAAAACTGTTTTTT
cdr3_aa: CASGPVSGYEKLFF
clone_size: few
d_call: -
j_call: TRBJ1-4
v_call: TRBV19

cdr3_nt: TGTGCCAGTACTCAGACAGGGGGTTGGGATCAGCCCCAGCATTTT
cdr3_aa: CASTQTGGWDQPQHF
clone_size: many
d_call: TRBD1
j_call: TRBJ1-5
v_call: TRBV19

cdr3_nt: TGTGCCAGCAGCCACAAAACAGGGACAGAAAATTCACCCCTCCACTTT
cdr3_aa: CASSHKTGTENSPLHF
clone_size: few
d_call: TRBD1
j_call: TRBJ1-6
v_call: TRBV11-3

cdr3_nt: TGTGCCAGCAGCGCGGGACAGAACACCGGGGAGCTGTTTTTT
cdr3_aa: CASSAGQNTGELFF
clone_size: -
d_call: -
j_call: TRBJ2-2
v_call: TRBV7-9

cdr3_nt: TGCGCCAGCAGCGGTACAGGGGCTGCTCAGCCCCAGCATTTT
cdr3_aa: CASSGTGAAQPQHF
clone_size: -
d_call: TRBD1
j_call: TRBJ1-5
v_call: TRBV5-1

cdr3_nt: TGTGCCAGCAGTGAAGGGGATTCGGGGGGAGAGACCCAGTACTTC
cdr3_aa: CASSEGDSGGETQYF
clone_size: many
d_call: TRBD2
j_call: TRBJ2-5
v_call: TRBV6-1

cdr3_nt: TGTGCCAGCAGCTTAGATCTCCGGGAGACCCAGTACTTC
cdr3_aa: CASSLDLRETQYF
clone_size: many
d_call: -
j_call: TRBJ2-5
v_call: TRBV11-2

cdr3_nt: TGTGCCAGCAGTCCCCGGGGGTCCGAAGAGACCCAGTACTTC
cdr3_aa: CASSPRGSEETQYF
clone_size: many
d_call: -
j_call: TRBJ2-5
v_call: TRBV28

cdr3_nt: TGTGCCAGCGGCTTAAGACAGGGGGCCGGGGAGACCCAGTACTTC
cdr3_aa: CASGLRQGAGETQYF
clone_size: -
d_call: TRBD1
j_call: TRBJ2-5
v_call: TRBV7-3

cdr3_nt: TGTGCCAGCAGTACAGGGAGGGGATCCTACAATGAGCAGTTCTTC
cdr3_aa: CASSTGRGSYNEQFF
clone_size: few
d_call: -
j_call: TRBJ2-1
v_call: TRBV28

cdr3_nt: TGTGCCAGTAGTATCCCACCGGGACTCCAACATGAGCAGTTCTTC
cdr3_aa: CASSIPPGLQHEQFF
clone_size: -
d_call: -
j_call: TRBJ2-1
v_call: TRBV19

cdr3_nt: TGCGCCAGCAGCTTGGTCACAGGGACAGATACGCAGTATTTT
cdr3_aa: CASSLVTGTDTQYF
clone_size: many
d_call: -
j_call: TRBJ2-3
v_call: TRBV5-1

cdr3_nt: TGTGCCAGCAGCCCGGACAGCTCTGAAAACACCATATATTTT
cdr3_aa: CASSPDSSENTIYF
clone_size: -
d_call: -
j_call: TRBJ1-3
v_call: TRBV7-3

cdr3_nt: TGTGCCAGCATAAGTCAACAGGGGAGGTCCGAGCAGTACTTC
cdr3_aa: CASISQQGRSEQYF
clone_size: many
d_call: -
j_call: TRBJ2-7
v_call: TRBV6-1

cdr3_nt: TGTGCCAGCAGCTGGGGACAGGGAGAGACCCAGTACTTC
cdr3_aa: CASSWGQGETQYF
clone_size: many
d_call: TRBD1
j_call: TRBJ2-5
v_call: TRBV7-9

cdr3_nt: TGCGCCAGCGCGACCGCTATACAGGGGGTGAACACTGAAGCTTTCTTT
cdr3_aa: CASATAIQGVNTEAFF
clone_size: many
d_call: TRBD1
j_call: TRBJ1-1
v_call: TRBV10-1

cdr3_nt: TGCGCCAGCACAGAAGGAGCTGATACGCAGTATTTT
cdr3_aa: CASTEGADTQYF
clone_size: -
d_call: -
j_call: TRBJ2-3
v_call: TRBV5-1

cdr3_nt: TGTGCCAGCAGCGTAGATGTGGGCCCCTACACCTTC
cdr3_aa: CASSVDVGPYTF
clone_size: -
d_call: -
j_call: TRBJ1-2
v_call: TRBV9

cdr3_nt: TGTGCCAGCAGCTTAGGAAACAGGTATGACACTGAAGCTTTCTTT
cdr3_aa: CASSLGNRYDTEAFF
clone_size: many
d_call: -
j_call: TRBJ1-1
v_call: TRBV7-9

cdr3_nt: TGCGCCAGCGCCGCGGGGACAGCCAATTCACCCCTCCACTTT
cdr3_aa: CASAAGTANSPLHF
clone_size: -
d_call: TRBD1
j_call: TRBJ1-6
v_call: TRBV5-1

cdr3_nt: TGTGCCAGCAGCTTTGAGGGGCTCGGCACCGGGGAGCTGTTTTTT
cdr3_aa: CASSFEGLGTGELFF
clone_size: -
d_call: -
j_call: TRBJ2-2
v_call: TRBV19

cdr3_nt: TGTGCCAGCAGTTCCCCCGGGGGTCATAAGCCCCTCCACTTT
cdr3_aa: CASSSPGGHKPLHF
clone_size: many
d_call: -
j_call: TRBJ1-6
v_call: TRBV6-1

cdr3_nt: TGCAGTGCCGATTCTGCTCAAACGTATACGCAGTATTTT
cdr3_aa: CSADSAQTYTQYF
clone_size: many
d_call: -
j_call: TRBJ2-3
v_call: TRBV20-1

cdr3_nt: TGTGCCAGCAGCGACTTGGCGGGAACAGATACGCAGTATTTT
cdr3_aa: CASSDLAGTDTQYF
clone_size: -
d_call: -
j_call: TRBJ2-3
v_call: TRBV2

cdr3_nt: TGTGCCATCAGTGAGGGAGCGGAACAAGAGACCCAGTACTTC
cdr3_aa: CAISEGAEQETQYF
clone_size: many
d_call: -
j_call: TRBJ2-5
v_call: TRBV10-3

cdr3_nt: TGTGCCAGCAGCCAGGACCCCGGACTAGCGGTACCAGATACGCAGTATTTT
cdr3_aa: CASSQDPGLAVPDTQYF
clone_size: -
d_call: TRBD2
j_call: TRBJ2-3
v_call: TRBV7-9

cdr3_nt: TGTGCCAGCAGAGACCTACGTTTTGGGAACACTGAAGCTTTCTTT
cdr3_aa: CASRDLRFGNTEAFF
clone_size: once
d_call: -
j_call: TRBJ1-1
v_call: TRBV2

cdr3_nt: TGTGCCATCAGTGAGAGAGGGAACGATGGCTACACCTTC
cdr3_aa: CAISERGNDGYTF
clone_size: few
d_call: -
j_call: TRBJ1-2
v_call: TRBV10-3

cdr3_nt: TGCGCCAGCAGCTTGATCGCACACTCCTACGAGCAGTACTTC
cdr3_aa: CASSLIAHSYEQYF
clone_size: -
d_call: -
j_call: TRBJ2-7
v_call: TRBV5-1

cdr3_nt: TGTGCCAGCCTCGGACAGGGGGCTTACGAGCAGTACTTC
cdr3_aa: CASLGQGAYEQYF
clone_size: -
d_call: TRBD1
j_call: TRBJ2-7
v_call: TRBV6-6

cdr3_nt: TGTGCCAGCAGCGCGGGGACCGGCTCAGGCTACACCTTC
cdr3_aa: CASSAGTGSGYTF
clone_size: -
d_call: -
j_call: TRBJ1-2
v_call: TRBV7-9

cdr3_nt: TGTGCCAGCAGCGTAGCGGCGGGGGGGACCCAGTACTTC
cdr3_aa: CASSVAAGGTQYF
clone_size: -
d_call: TRBD2
j_call: TRBJ2-5
v_call: TRBV9

cdr3_nt: TGTGCCAGCAGTGAAGCGCCCCTCCACTTT
cdr3_aa: CASSEAPLHF
clone_size: -
d_call: -
j_call: TRBJ1-6
v_call: TRBV2

cdr3_nt: TGCGCCAGCAGCCAAGAAGGGGGGGGGGGCACAGATACGCAGTATTTT
cdr3_aa: CASSQEGGGGTDTQYF
clone_size: -
d_call: -
j_call: TRBJ2-3
v_call: TRBV5-1

cdr3_nt: TGTGCCAGCAGTGAGGGGGGGGAAGAGCAGTACTTC
cdr3_aa: CASSEGGEEQYF
clone_size: -
d_call: TRBD2
j_call: TRBJ2-7
v_call: TRBV25-1

cdr3_nt: TGTGCCATCAGCCAGGACAGGGATCAGCCCCAGCATTTT
cdr3_aa: CAISQDRDQPQHF
clone_size: -
d_call: TRBD1
j_call: TRBJ1-5
v_call: TRBV10-3

cdr3_nt: TGTGCCGGCAGTTCACTAGCGGGGCTAGACATTCAGTACTTC
cdr3_aa: CAGSSLAGLDIQYF
clone_size: -
d_call: TRBD2
j_call: TRBJ2-4
v_call: TRBV6-1

cdr3_nt: TGTGCCAGCAGCTTAGCAGCAGGGCAATACGAGCAGTACTTC
cdr3_aa: CASSLAAGQYEQYF
clone_size: many
d_call: -
j_call: TRBJ2-7
v_call: TRBV13

cdr3_nt: TGTGCCAGCAGTTTGGGTAGGGCCAACGTCCTGACTTTC
cdr3_aa: CASSLGRANVLTF
clone_size: -
d_call: -
j_call: TRBJ2-6
v_call: TRBV6-5

cdr3_nt: TGTGCCAGCCCAGGGACAACTAACACTGAAGCTTTCTTT
cdr3_aa: CASPGTTNTEAFF
clone_size: -
d_call: -
j_call: TRBJ1-1
v_call: TRBV6-1

cdr3_nt: TGCAGTGCTCCTCGCGAGGGGCTTCTGGAGACCCAGTACTTC
cdr3_aa: CSAPREGLLETQYF
clone_size: many
d_call: -
j_call: TRBJ2-5
v_call: TRBV20-1

cdr3_nt: TGTGCCAGCAGCTTAGAGGCAGGCTCGTTATCCCAGCATTTT
cdr3_aa: CASSLEAGSLSQHF
clone_size: -
d_call: -
j_call: TRBJ1-5
v_call: TRBV7-9

cdr3_nt: TGTGCCAGCAGTGGGACAGCGGCGTCGCTCGCATACAATGAGCAGTTCTTC
cdr3_aa: CASSGTAASLAYNEQFF
clone_size: -
d_call: TRBD1
j_call: TRBJ2-1
v_call: TRBV5-1